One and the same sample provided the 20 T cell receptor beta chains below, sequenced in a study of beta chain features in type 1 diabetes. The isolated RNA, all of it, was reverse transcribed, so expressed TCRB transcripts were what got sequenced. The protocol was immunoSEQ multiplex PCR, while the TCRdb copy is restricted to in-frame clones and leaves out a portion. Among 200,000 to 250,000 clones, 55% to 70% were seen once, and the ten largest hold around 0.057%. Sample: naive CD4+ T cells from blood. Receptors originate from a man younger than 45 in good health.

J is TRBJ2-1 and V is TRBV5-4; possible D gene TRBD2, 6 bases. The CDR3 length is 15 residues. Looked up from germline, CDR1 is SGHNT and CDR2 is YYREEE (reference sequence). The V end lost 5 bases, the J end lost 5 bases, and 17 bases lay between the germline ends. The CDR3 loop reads CASSSPGRTNNEQFF. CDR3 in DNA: TGTGCCAGCAGTTCCCCGGGGAGGACCAACAATGAGCAGTTCTTC.

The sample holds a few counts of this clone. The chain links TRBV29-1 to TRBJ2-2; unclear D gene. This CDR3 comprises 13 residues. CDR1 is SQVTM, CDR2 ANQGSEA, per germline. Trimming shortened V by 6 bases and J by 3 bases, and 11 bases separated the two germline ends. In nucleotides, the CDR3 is TGCAGCGTCTGGCGGCGACACACCGGGGAGCTGTTTTTT. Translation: CSVWRRHTGELFF.

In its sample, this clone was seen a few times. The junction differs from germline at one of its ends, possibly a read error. The CDR3 sequence is CSVEGTSSYNEQFF. As DNA, the CDR3 is TGCAGCGTCGAAGGGACAAGCTCCTACAATGAGCAGTTCTTC. V gene TRBV29-1 combines with J gene TRBJ2-1, with a weak D call TRBD1 (6 bases). From germline, CDR1 is SQVTM and CDR2 ANQGSEA. The CDR3 length is 14 residues.

CDR3: CASSLRPTDTQYF. CDR3 bases: TGTGCCAGCAGCTTAAGACCCACAGATACGCAGTATTTT. The chain joins TRBV7-2 to TRBJ2-3; D gene unclear. The V end was cut by 2 bases, the J end by 2 bases, with 5 bases between. The CDR3 contains 13 residues. Germline V gene data show CDR1 as SGHTA and CDR2 as FQGNSA.

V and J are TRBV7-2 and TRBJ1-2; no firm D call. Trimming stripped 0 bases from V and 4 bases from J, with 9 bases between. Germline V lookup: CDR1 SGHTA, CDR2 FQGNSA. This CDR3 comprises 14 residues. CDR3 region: CASSLASQPYGYTF. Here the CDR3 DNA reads TGTGCCAGCAGCTTAGCCTCACAGCCCTATGGCTACACCTTC.

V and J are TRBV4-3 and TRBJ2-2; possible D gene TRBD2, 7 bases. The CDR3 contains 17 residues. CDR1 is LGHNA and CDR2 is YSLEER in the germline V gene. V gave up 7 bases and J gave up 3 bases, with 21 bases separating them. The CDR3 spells CASTIQGSSGYTGELFF. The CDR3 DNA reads TGCGCCAGCACAATTCAGGGGTCTAGCGGTTACACCGGGGAGCTGTTTTTT.

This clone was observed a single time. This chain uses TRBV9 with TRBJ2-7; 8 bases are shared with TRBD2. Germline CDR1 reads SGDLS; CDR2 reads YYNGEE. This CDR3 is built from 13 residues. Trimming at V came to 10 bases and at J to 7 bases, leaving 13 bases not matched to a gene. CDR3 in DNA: TGTGCCCGGAGGACTAGCAGACCGGGGGAGCAGTACTTC. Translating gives CARRTSRPGEQYF.

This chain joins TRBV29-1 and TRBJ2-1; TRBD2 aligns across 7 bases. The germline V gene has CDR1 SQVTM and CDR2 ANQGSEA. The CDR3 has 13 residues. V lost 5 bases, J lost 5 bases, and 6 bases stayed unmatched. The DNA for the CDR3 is TGCAGCGTTAGAACACGGGGGGACAATGAGCAGTTCTTC. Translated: CSVRTRGDNEQFF.

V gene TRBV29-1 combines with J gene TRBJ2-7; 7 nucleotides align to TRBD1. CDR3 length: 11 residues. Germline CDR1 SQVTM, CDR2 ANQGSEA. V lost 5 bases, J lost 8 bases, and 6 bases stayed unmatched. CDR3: CSVRQGFQQYF. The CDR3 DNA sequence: TGCAGCGTTCGACAGGGATTTCAGCAGTACTTC.

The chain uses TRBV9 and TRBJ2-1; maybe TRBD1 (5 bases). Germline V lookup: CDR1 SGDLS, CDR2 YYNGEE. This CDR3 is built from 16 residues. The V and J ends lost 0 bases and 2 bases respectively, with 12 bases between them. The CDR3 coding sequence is TGTGCCAGCAGCGTAGCCCCTCAGGGCGCCTACAATGAGCAGTTCTTC. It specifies CASSVAPQGAYNEQFF.

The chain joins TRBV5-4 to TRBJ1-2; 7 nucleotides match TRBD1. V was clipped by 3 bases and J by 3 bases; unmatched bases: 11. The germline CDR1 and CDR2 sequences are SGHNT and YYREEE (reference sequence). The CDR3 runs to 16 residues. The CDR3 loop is CASSSSQTGPDYGYTF. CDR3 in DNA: TGTGCCAGCAGCTCCTCCCAGACAGGGCCGGACTATGGCTACACCTTC. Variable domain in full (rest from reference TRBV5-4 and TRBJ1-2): ETGVTQSPTHLIKTRGQQVTLRCSSQSGHNTVSWYQQALGQGPQFIFQYYREEENGRGNFPPRFSGLQFPNYSSELNVNALELDDSALYLCASSSSQTGPDYGYTFGSGTRLTVV.

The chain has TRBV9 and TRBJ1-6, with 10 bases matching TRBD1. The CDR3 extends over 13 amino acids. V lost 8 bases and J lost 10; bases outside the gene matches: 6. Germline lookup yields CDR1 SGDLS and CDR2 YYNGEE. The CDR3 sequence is CASTGTGESPLHF. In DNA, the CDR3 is TGTGCCAGTACCGGGACAGGGGAGTCACCCCTCCACTTT.

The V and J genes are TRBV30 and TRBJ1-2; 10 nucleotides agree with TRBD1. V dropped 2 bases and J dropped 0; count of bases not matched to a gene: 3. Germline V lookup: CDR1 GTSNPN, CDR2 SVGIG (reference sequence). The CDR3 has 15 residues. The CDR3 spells CAWSPGQGANYGYTF. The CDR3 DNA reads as TGTGCCTGGAGTCCTGGACAGGGGGCTAACTATGGCTACACCTTC. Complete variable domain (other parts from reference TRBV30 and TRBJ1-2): SQTIHQWPATLVQPVGSPLSLECTVEGTSNPNLYWYRQAAGRGLQLLFYSVGIGQISSEVPQNLSASRPQDRQFILSSKKLLLSDSGFYLCAWSPGQGANYGYTFGSGTRLTVV.

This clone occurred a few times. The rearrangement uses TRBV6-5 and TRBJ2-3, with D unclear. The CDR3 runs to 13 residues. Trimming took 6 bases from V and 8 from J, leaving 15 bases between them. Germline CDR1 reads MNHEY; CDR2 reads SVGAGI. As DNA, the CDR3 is TGTGCCAGCAGCCCTAGTCGGACGGGTACGCAGTATTTT. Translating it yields CASSPSRTGTQYF.

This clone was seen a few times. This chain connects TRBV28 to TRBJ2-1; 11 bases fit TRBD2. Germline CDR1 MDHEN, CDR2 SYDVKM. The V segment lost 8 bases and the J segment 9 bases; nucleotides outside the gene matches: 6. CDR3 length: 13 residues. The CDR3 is CASHGSGRGEQFF. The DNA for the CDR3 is TGTGCCAGCCATGGTAGCGGGAGGGGTGAGCAGTTCTTC.

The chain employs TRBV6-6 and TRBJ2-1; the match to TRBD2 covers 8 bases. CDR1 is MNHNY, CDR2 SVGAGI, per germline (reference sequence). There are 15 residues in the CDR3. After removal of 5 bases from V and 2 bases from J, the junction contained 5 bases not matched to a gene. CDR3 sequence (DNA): TGTGCCAGCAGTCCGAGCGGGAGCACCTACAATGAGCAGTTCTTC. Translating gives CASSPSGSTYNEQFF.

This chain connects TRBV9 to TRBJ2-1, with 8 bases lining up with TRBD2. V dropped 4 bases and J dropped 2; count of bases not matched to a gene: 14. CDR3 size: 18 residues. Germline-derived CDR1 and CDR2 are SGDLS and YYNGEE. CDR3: CASSPGTSAIRPYNEQFF. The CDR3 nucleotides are TGTGCCAGCAGCCCCGGGACTAGTGCAATACGACCCTACAATGAGCAGTTCTTC.

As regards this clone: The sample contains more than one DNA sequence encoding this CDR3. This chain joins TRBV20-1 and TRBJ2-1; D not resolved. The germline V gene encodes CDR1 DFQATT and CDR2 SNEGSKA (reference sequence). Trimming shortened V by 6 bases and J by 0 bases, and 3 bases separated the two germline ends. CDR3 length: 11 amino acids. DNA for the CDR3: TGCAGTGCAAGCTCCTACAATGAGCAGTTCTTC. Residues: CSASSYNEQFF.

CDR3 sequence: CASSPTYRTGNNEQFF. CDR3 DNA sequence: TGTGCCAGCAGCCCCACGTATAGGACAGGGAACAATGAGCAGTTCTTC. V is TRBV7-9 and J is TRBJ2-1, with 8 bases matching TRBD1. CDR1 is SEHNR, CDR2 FQNEAQ, per germline (reference sequence). The length of the CDR3 is 16 residues. Trimming cost V 5 bases and J 5 bases; bases outside gene matches: 11. The variable domain in full, completed from reference TRBV7-9 and TRBJ2-1, reads DTGVSQNPRHKITKRGQNVTFRCDPISEHNRLYWYRQTLGQGPEFLTYFQNEAQLEKSRLLSDRFSAERPKGSFSTLEIQRTEQGDSAMYLCASSPTYRTGNNEQFFGPGTRLTVL.

CDR3 sequence reads: CASSEPSGYEYF. DNA for the CDR3: TGCGCCAGCAGCGAACCTAGCGGATACGAGTACTTC. This chain joins TRBV5-1 and TRBJ2-4, with 7 nucleotides matching TRBD2. CDR1 and CDR2 from the germline V gene are SGHRS and YFSETQ. J gave up 14 bases and V 4 bases, and 9 bases lay outside the gene matches. CDR3 size: 12 residues.